The following is a TCR beta chain sequence with its context. Which antigen it targets is not known. No much larger clone is present one base from it, and per-base qualities are unavailable. This sample was taken from a study of blood T cell repertoires in COVID-19 (TCRdb year 2020). Describing the broader study: Samples from collaborators originated in the United States, Italy and Spain and spanned both the acute and convalescent phases of COVID-19. The material from the prospective study consisted of cDNA or gDNA derived from T cells, B-cell-depleted T cells, or PBMCs. Deeply sampled blood TCRbeta repertoires from subjects exposed to, actively infected with, or recovered from COVID-19 were included in the dataset. The repertoires were released in a freely available public database meant as a resource for research on the immune response to SARS-CoV-2. The samples were drawn from the first 160 participants of the ongoing ImmuneRACE study and from 1,254 subjects provided by 6 global collaborators. Nearly every sample came with metadata listing a de-identified subject ID, COVID-19 status, age in years and sex. Where available, HLA class I and class II types were obtained from metadata supplied by the sample provider rather than from assay-based typing. Overall study results and their limits: The amount of clinical and demographic metadata varied by source and participant and was provided uncurated.

Participants in the prospective study were aged about 18 to 95 years, lived in under 30 United States geographic areas, and enrolled through a virtual design. In the prospective study, cohorts were assigned on the basis of participant-reported clinical history obtained from a screening survey and a study questionnaire. For ImmuneRACE Cohort 3, a participant was defined as recovered based on two consecutive negative NP/OP PCR tests, clearance by a healthcare professional, or resolution of symptoms. In the prospective study, whole blood, serum and a nasopharyngeal or oropharyngeal swab were collected from each participant by mobile phlebotomists. Over an approximately 2-month period, participants in the prospective study had the option of providing additional blood draws and questionnaires. Prospective study blood samples were shipped either frozen or at room temperature before DNA extraction. The CDR1 and CDR2 encoded by the germline V gene are SGHTA and FQGNSA. V loses 2 bases, J loses 3 bases, and the germline ends lie 13 bases apart. From cysteine to phenylalanine, the CDR3 is 15 amino acids long. Only the CDR3 part of the read is kept: 45 bases, read in frame from the first base.

TCRbeta CDR3 regions were amplified from genomic DNA using the immunoSEQ Assay, a bias-controlled multiplex PCR. As for the authors' bioinformatics: Nucleated cell counts per sample were estimated from amplification of reference gene primers within the assay. To quantify the absolute abundance of each unique TCRbeta CDR3 rearrangement, sequence reads were collapsed and filtered. For each sample, productive Simpson clonality was calculated as the square root of Simpson's diversity index across productive rearrangements. The table comes from immuneACCESS by way of TCRdb, which keeps in-frame sequences with V and J called. Part of the clones is missing from these tables; in studies checked, under half for an unresolved V gene and the rest for unknown reasons. Clonal size and the V and J genes are those of that table, whereas D and trimming came from the DNA. Present in this sample are 150,000 to 200,000 clones, more than 75% of which were seen just once. Roughly 17% of the sample is held by the ten biggest clonotypes.

This sequence was found in a woman between 45 and 65 years old who had recovered from COVID-19. Material for sequencing was PBMCs or T cells enriched from blood (not recorded which). The rearranged chain carries TRBV7-2 and TRBJ1-1; the D gene assignment is ambiguous. In nucleotides, the sequence is TGTGCCAGCAGCTTAAACGCGGGGAGGGACACTGAAGCTTTCTTT. This gives the protein CASSLNAGRDTEAFF.